This TCR beta chain was obtained from a study of cytomegalovirus exposure and HLA in healthy donors. This clone has a handful of counts. Its antigen is unidentified. This CDR3 is 14 amino acids long. Trimming left V 4 bases short and J 1 base short, with 12 bases between. Germline-derived CDR1 and CDR2 are SGHRS and YFSETQ. PCR amplification relied on 60 Vbeta primers (plus 13 Jbeta primers). TCRdb keeps only in-frame clones here, not all; method: immunoSEQ multiplex PCR. The sample includes 150,000 to 200,000 clones, roughly two thirds of them seen just once. General study points: CMV serostatus was the sole immune exposure data available.

The receptor comes from a woman aged 40 to 50 in good health and CMV-seropositive. Sequenced material: PBMCs. The chain joins TRBV5-1 to TRBJ2-7; D may be TRBD2 (6 bases). The CDR3 coding sequence is TGCGCCAGCAGCCAGAGCGGGTCGTCCTACGAGCAGTACTTC. This codes for CASSQSGSSYEQYF.